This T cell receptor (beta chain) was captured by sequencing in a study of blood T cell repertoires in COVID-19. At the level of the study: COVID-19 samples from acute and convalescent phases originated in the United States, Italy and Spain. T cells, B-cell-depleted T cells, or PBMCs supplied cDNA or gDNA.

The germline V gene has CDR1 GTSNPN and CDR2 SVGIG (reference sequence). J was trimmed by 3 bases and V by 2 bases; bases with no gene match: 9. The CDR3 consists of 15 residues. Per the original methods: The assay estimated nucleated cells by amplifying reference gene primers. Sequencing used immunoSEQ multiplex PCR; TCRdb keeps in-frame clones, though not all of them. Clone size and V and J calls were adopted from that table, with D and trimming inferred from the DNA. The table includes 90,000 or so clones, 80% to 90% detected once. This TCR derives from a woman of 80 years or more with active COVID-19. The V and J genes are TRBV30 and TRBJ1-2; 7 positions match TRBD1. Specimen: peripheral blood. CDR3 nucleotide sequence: TGTGCCTGGAGTCAACTCCCAGGGGGAGACTATGGCTACACCTTC. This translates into CAWSQLPGGDYGYTF.